The 27 T cell receptor beta chains below all came from one sample that was sequenced in a study of cytomegalovirus exposure and HLA in healthy donors (dated by TCRdb to about 2017). The library was built by means of the immunoSEQ multiplex PCR assay. For the multiplex PCR, a mixture combining 60 forward primers for TCR Vbeta segments and 13 reverse primers for TCR Jbeta segments was used. TCRdb limited this immuneACCESS table to in-frame rearrangements with V and J called. A share of clones is missing; checked studies link under half to unresolved V genes, and the rest is unexplained. The sample data list approximately 170,000 clones, and 70% to 75% of these were observed just once. Of the sample, less than 4% is held by the ten largest clones. Sequenced material: PBMCs. These receptors were collected from a woman in her thirties in good health and CMV-seropositive.

The chain employs TRBV7-9 and TRBJ2-3; TRBD2 matches 9 bases. Germline V gives CDR1 SEHNR, CDR2 FQNEAQ (reference sequence). Trimming removed 8 bases from V and 3 bases from J; junction bases left unmatched: 9. The CDR3 sequence is 15 residues long. DNA for the CDR3: TGTGCCAGCCCCGTAGCGGGGGAAACGACAGATACGCAGTATTTT. It specifies CASPVAGETTDTQYF.

This chain links TRBV6-5 with TRBJ2-2; TRBD1 agrees at 10 bases. The CDR3 consists of 15 residues. Trimming cost V 4 bases and J 5 bases; bases outside gene matches: 4. The germline gives CDR1 MNHEY, CDR2 SVGAGI. The CDR3 DNA reads as TGTGCCAGCAGTTGGGGACAGGGGCGGACCGGGGAGCTGTTTTTT. Protein product: CASSWGQGRTGELFF.

This clone was seen only once. The rearrangement links TRBV19 to TRBJ1-1; 11 nucleotides align to TRBD1. The CDR3 spans 15 residues. V gave up 2 bases and J gave up 3 bases; unmatched junction bases: 2. From germline, CDR1 is LNHDA and CDR2 SQIVND (reference sequence). CDR3 bases: TGTGCCAGTAGTATATCGGGACAGGGGGACACTGAAGCTTTCTTT. Its protein is CASSISGQGDTEAFF.

The rearrangement uses TRBV7-9 and TRBJ2-4; 9 bases match TRBD2. The CDR3 loop spans 18 amino acids. Looked up from germline, CDR1 is SEHNR and CDR2 is FQNEAQ (reference sequence). V was clipped by 1 base and J by 2 bases; unmatched bases: 9. The CDR3 is CASSLVSGSTFPKNIQYF. The CDR3 DNA reads TGTGCCAGCAGCTTAGTTAGCGGGAGCACCTTTCCCAAAAACATTCAGTACTTC.

This rearrangement joins TRBV5-1 to TRBJ2-1; the match to TRBD2 covers 12 bases. From germline, CDR1 is SGHRS and CDR2 YFSETQ. The CDR3 is 15 amino acids. With 5 bases clipped from V and 6 bases from J, the junction kept 6 bases outside the gene matches. The DNA of the CDR3 is TGCGCCAGCAGGACTAGCGGGAGTACTTCCAATGAGCAGTTCTTC. Protein: CASRTSGSTSNEQFF.

The chain links TRBV11-2 to TRBJ2-3; TRBD2 matches at 9 bases. Germline CDR1 and CDR2: SGHAT and FQNNGV. This CDR3 has 18 amino acids. J was trimmed by 0 bases and V by 3 bases; bases with no gene match: 10. DNA for the CDR3: TGTGCCAGCAGCTTCCGACGACTAGCGGAGATTAGCACAGATACGCAGTATTTT. Translated: CASSFRRLAEISTDTQYF.

The chain joins TRBV19 to TRBJ2-7; 9 positions agree with TRBD1. The V segment lost 4 bases and the J segment 3 bases; nucleotides outside the gene matches: 7. This CDR3 contains 15 residues. Germline V gene data show CDR1 as LNHDA and CDR2 as SQIVND (reference sequence). CDR3 DNA: TGTGCCAGTAGTAAAGACAGGGGGAGCCTCTACGAGCAGTACTTC. Its translation is CASSKDRGSLYEQYF.

As to this clone: Additional DNA sequences in this sample encode the identical CDR3. The genes are TRBV2 and TRBJ2-3, with TRBD1 identical over 11 bases. Losses at the gene ends were 1 base for V and 3 bases for J; bases not matched to a gene: 6. Per germline, CDR1 SNHLY and CDR2 FYNNEI. The CDR3 covers 17 residues. The CDR3 is CASSEVGRDRGTDTQYF. DNA for the CDR3: TGTGCCAGCAGTGAAGTAGGCCGGGACAGGGGGACAGATACGCAGTATTTT.

V gene TRBV5-5 combines with J gene TRBJ2-7; weak D call: TRBD2 (6 bases). CDR1 and CDR2 from the germline V gene are SGHKS and YYEKEE (reference sequence). V was pared by 4 bases and J by 2 bases, with 10 bases between. This CDR3 has 13 amino acids. The CDR3 is CASSRTTTYEQYF. The CDR3 nucleotides read TGTGCCAGCAGCCGGACTACTACCTACGAGCAGTACTTC.

The chain links TRBV5-1 to TRBJ2-2, with D possibly being TRBD2 (5 bases). V lost 0 bases and J 5 bases, leaving 14 bases between the germline ends. This CDR3 is built from 16 residues. The V gene's germline CDR1 is SGHRS and CDR2 YFSETQ. In DNA, the CDR3 is TGCGCCAGCAGCTTGGCCTCAGGCGGGTTAACCGGGGAGCTGTTTTTT. Residues: CASSLASGGLTGELFF.

The sample holds a few counts of this clone. The same CDR3 arises from other DNA sequences in this sample as well. V gene TRBV11-2 combines with J gene TRBJ2-7; no reliable D call. The CDR3 totals 14 residues. V was shortened by 3 bases and J by 1 base, with 10 bases between the two germline ends. CDR1 and CDR2 (germline): SGHAT, FQNNGV. The CDR3 spells CASSLENYSYEQYF. CDR3 sequence (DNA): TGTGCCAGCAGCTTGGAGAACTATTCCTACGAGCAGTACTTC.

V gene TRBV11-2 combines with J gene TRBJ2-2, with a weak D call TRBD1 (5 bases). Germline loops: CDR1 SGHAT, CDR2 FQNNGV. The CDR3 sequence is 15 residues long. V dropped 5 bases and J dropped 2 bases, with 12 bases sitting between them. CDR3 sequence (DNA): TGTGCCAGCAGCCGCCTGACAGTTAACACCGGGGAGCTGTTTTTT. Protein: CASSRLTVNTGELFF.

The chain uses TRBV11-2 and TRBJ2-1; D is perhaps TRBD2 (6 bases). V was cut by 0 bases and J by 9 bases, with 9 bases left in between. CDR1 and CDR2 (germline): SGHAT, FQNNGV. This CDR3 has 13 amino acids. CDR3 region: CASSLEGAGEQFF. DNA for the CDR3: TGTGCCAGCAGCTTAGAAGGAGCGGGTGAGCAGTTCTTC.

V is TRBV7-2 and J is TRBJ2-2; D unclear. CDR1 and CDR2 from the germline V gene are SGHTA and FQGNSA. CDR3 size: 13 residues. The ends were cut back, 3 bases at V and 4 bases at J, with 6 bases in the middle. The CDR3 region is CASSFTSTGELFF. The CDR3 DNA is TGTGCCAGCAGCTTCACAAGCACCGGGGAGCTGTTTTTT.

The rearrangement joins TRBV7-2 to TRBJ2-3; possibly TRBD2 for D (6 bases). Trimming removed 3 bases at V and 4 bases at J, with 8 bases between. The CDR3 consists of 13 residues. CDR1 is SGHTA and CDR2 is FQGNSA in the germline V gene. The CDR3 loop reads CASSFGEADTQYF. CDR3 DNA: TGTGCCAGCAGCTTCGGGGAGGCAGATACGCAGTATTTT.

This chain links TRBV11-2 with TRBJ1-1; 7 bases are shared with TRBD1. Germline lookup yields CDR1 SGHAT and CDR2 FQNNGV. The CDR3 length is 12 residues. The ends lost 3 bases at V and 12 bases at J; junction bases unmatched: 7. CDR3 bases: TGTGCCAGCAGCTTTTCAGGACAGGAAACTTTCTTT. It is translated as CASSFSGQETFF.

The chain carries TRBV6-1 and TRBJ1-1, with a weak D call TRBD1 (6 bases). This CDR3 has 14 amino acids. The V end lost 5 bases, the J end lost 2 bases, and 12 bases lay between the germline ends. Germline V lookup: CDR1 MNHNS, CDR2 SASEGT. The CDR3 spells CASSTRDINTEAFF. In nucleotides, the CDR3 is TGTGCCAGCAGTACCCGGGACATTAACACTGAAGCTTTCTTT.

The chain uses TRBV5-1 and TRBJ1-4; D is possibly TRBD1 (6 bases). From germline, CDR1 is SGHRS and CDR2 YFSETQ. V was trimmed by 0 bases and J by 8 bases, leaving 20 bases between them. The CDR3 has 17 residues. The CDR3 is CASSLGRHSGGAEKLFF. CDR3 sequence (DNA): TGCGCCAGCAGCTTGGGCCGGCATAGCGGGGGCGCGGAAAAACTGTTTTTT.

This clone was found a few times. The chain recombines TRBV7-2 with TRBJ2-1, with D maybe TRBD1 (5 bases). Trimming stripped 0 bases from V and 9 bases from J, with 12 bases between. The germline V gene has CDR1 SGHTA and CDR2 FQGNSA. CDR3 length: 14 residues. The CDR3 spells CASSLAGWGAEQFF. The CDR3 bases are TGTGCCAGCAGCTTAGCGGGATGGGGCGCTGAGCAGTTCTTC.

The rearrangement uses TRBV11-2 and TRBJ2-5; 8 nucleotides align to TRBD2. The CDR3 spans 14 residues. Germline values: CDR1 SGHAT, CDR2 FQNNGV. J lost 4 bases, V lost 8 bases, and 9 bases had no gene match. The CDR3 here is CASCISGNIETQYF. CDR3 sequence (DNA): TGTGCCAGCTGTATTAGCGGGAATATAGAGACCCAGTACTTC.

The CDR3 nucleotides are TGTGCCAGCAGCGTAACTAGCGGGGGGACGAATGAGCAGTTCTTC. Its translation: CASSVTSGGTNEQFF. The chain employs TRBV9 and TRBJ2-1, with 12 bases lining up with TRBD2. The CDR3 has 15 amino acids. The junction had 3 bases not matched to a gene; V was cut back by 1 base and J by 7 bases. Germline assignment: CDR1 SGDLS and CDR2 YYNGEE.

The J gene is TRBJ1-2, the V gene TRBV28; D not certain. Per germline, CDR1 MDHEN and CDR2 SYDVKM. The CDR3 totals 17 residues. Trimming took off 3 bases at V and 4 bases at J, with 21 bases between the two ends. The CDR3 region is CASSFPGRLLTTYGYTF. CDR3 bases: TGTGCCAGCAGTTTTCCTGGCAGGTTACTTACGACCTATGGCTACACCTTC.

This clone was counted a few times. This chain connects TRBV5-1 to TRBJ2-7; TRBD2 aligns across 7 bases. J was trimmed by 7 bases and V by 5 bases; bases with no gene match: 9. Germline assignment: CDR1 SGHRS and CDR2 YFSETQ. This CDR3 spans 13 amino acids. CDR3 bases: TGCGCCAGCAGGTATAACCAGGGAGGGGAGCAGTACTTC. Its translation is CASRYNQGGEQYF.

The chain links TRBV5-6 to TRBJ1-3; D is ambiguous. The CDR3 covers 15 residues. The germline V gene encodes CDR1 SGHDT and CDR2 YYEEEE. Trimming took 2 bases from V and 2 from J, leaving 11 bases between them. CDR3 sequence: CASSFSGNPGNTIYF. The DNA for the CDR3 is TGTGCCAGCAGCTTTTCGGGAAACCCTGGAAACACCATATATTTT.

The rearrangement joins TRBV18 to TRBJ2-5, with D unresolved. Trimming removed 4 bases from V and 3 bases from J, with 3 bases in between. The CDR3 totals 11 residues. CDR1 and CDR2 (germline): KGHSH, LQKENI. DNA of the CDR3: TGTGCCAGCTCACTCGAAGAGACCCAGTACTTC. Encoded protein: CASSLEETQYF.

Only a few counts were recorded for this clone. The CDR3 bases are TGCGCCAGCAGCTTGACAGCAACTAATGAAAAACTGTTTTTT. Protein product: CASSLTATNEKLFF. The J gene is TRBJ1-4, the V gene TRBV5-1; D gene unclear. V was shortened by 1 base and J by 0 bases, with 4 bases between the two germline ends. This CDR3 has 14 residues. Germline-derived CDR1 and CDR2 are SGHRS and YFSETQ.

This sequence joins TRBV4-1 and TRBJ2-3; D is undetermined. Germline V lookup: CDR1 MGHRA, CDR2 YSYEKL. This CDR3 contains 14 residues. Trimming stripped 1 base from V and 5 bases from J, with 10 bases between. The CDR3 nucleotides read TGCGCCAGCAGCCAAGGCGGTAGTTTAGATACGCAGTATTTT. Translation: CASSQGGSLDTQYF.